The clone carrying this TCR beta chain was detected only a few times. Antigen specificity is unknown. V was pared by 5 bases and J by 5 bases, with 18 bases between. Per germline, CDR1 LNHDA and CDR2 SQIVND (reference sequence). CDR3 size: 15 residues. The record originates from a study of human T cells and chemical hapten exposure. Study conclusions and caveats: Controls had significantly fewer large CDR3 similarity clusters than were formed by expanded TCRs. No change in TCRs above 1 in 1000 frequency was produced by DPC sensitization.

Documented time point: pre-sensitization, week 0. Treatment: therapeutic diphenylcyclopropenone sensitization with weekly scalp DPC. Donors, patients with alopecia ranging from 18 to 70 years old and judged suitable for DPC, provided samples. TCRdb re-called the RACE reads through MiXCR, storing one row per CDR3 protein. The table includes approximately 260,000 distinct CDR3 sequences, approximately 8.4% detected once. V gene TRBV19 combines with J gene TRBJ2-5; weak D call: TRBD2 (6 bases). This sequence was found in a woman between 35 and 50 years old with alopecia areata. Some clones in this sample may be carry-over from other donors' samples. The sequences come from whole blood, collected in connection with sensitization to the hapten diphenylcyclopropenone (DPC). The CDR3 bases are TGTGCCAGTAGTTGGGGCAGCGGGCCGAGGGAGACCCAGTACTTC. Protein: CASSWGSGPRETQYF.